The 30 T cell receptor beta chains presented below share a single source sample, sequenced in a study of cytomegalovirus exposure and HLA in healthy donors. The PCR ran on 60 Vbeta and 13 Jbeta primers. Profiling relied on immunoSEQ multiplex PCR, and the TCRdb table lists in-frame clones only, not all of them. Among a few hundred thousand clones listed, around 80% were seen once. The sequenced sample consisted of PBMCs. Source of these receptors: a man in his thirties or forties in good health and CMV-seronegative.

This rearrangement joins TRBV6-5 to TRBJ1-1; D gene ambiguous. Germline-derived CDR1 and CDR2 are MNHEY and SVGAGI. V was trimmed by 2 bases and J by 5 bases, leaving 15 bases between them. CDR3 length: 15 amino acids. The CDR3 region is CASSYAGGLRTEAFF. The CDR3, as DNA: TGTGCCAGCAGTTACGCGGGCGGCCTTCGGACTGAAGCTTTCTTT.

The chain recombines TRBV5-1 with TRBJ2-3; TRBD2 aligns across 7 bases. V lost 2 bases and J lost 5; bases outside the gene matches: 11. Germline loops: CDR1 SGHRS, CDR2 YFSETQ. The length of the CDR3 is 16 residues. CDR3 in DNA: TGCGCCAGCAGCTTATCCGGGGGGTCCGGGCTAGATACGCAGTATTTT. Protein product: CASSLSGGSGLDTQYF.

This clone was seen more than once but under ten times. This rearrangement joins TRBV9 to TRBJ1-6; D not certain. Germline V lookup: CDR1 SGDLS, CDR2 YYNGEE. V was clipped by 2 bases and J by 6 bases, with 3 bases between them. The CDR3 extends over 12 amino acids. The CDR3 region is CASSVRNSPLHF. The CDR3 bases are TGTGCCAGCAGCGTCCGTAATTCACCCCTCCACTTT.

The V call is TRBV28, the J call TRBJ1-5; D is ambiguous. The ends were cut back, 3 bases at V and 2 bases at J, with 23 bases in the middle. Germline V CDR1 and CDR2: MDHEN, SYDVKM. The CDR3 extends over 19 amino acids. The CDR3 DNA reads TGTGCCAGCAGTTTCCTCTCGCTTCGCGGCCAACGAGGCAATCAGCCCCAGCATTTT. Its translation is CASSFLSLRGQRGNQPQHF.

CDR3 protein: CASSPQGAGYGYTF. The DNA for the CDR3 is TGTGCCAGCAGCCCACAGGGGGCTGGGTATGGCTACACCTTC. This rearrangement joins TRBV5-4 to TRBJ1-2; 9 bases map to TRBD1. Trimming took 4 bases from V and 5 from J; bases not matched to a gene: 6. The germline gives CDR1 SGHNT, CDR2 YYREEE (reference sequence). The CDR3 totals 14 residues. The whole variable domain, remainder taken from reference TRBV5-4 and TRBJ1-2, is ETGVTQSPTHLIKTRGQQVTLRCSSQSGHNTVSWYQQALGQGPQFIFQYYREEENGRGNFPPRFSGLQFPNYSSELNVNALELDDSALYLCASSPQGAGYGYTFGSGTRLTVV.

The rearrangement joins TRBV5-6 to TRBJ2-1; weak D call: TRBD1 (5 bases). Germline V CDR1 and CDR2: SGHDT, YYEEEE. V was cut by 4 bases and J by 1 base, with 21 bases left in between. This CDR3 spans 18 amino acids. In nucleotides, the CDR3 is TGTGCCAGCAGCCCTCGCCCGGACACGGGTTGGTCCTACAATGAGCAGTTCTTC. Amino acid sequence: CASSPRPDTGWSYNEQFF.

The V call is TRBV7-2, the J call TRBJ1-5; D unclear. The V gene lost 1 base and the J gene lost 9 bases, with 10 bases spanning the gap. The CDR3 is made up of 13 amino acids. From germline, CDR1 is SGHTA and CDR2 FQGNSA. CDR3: CASSLDFAGPQHF. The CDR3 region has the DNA TGTGCCAGCAGCTTAGATTTCGCAGGGCCCCAGCATTTT.

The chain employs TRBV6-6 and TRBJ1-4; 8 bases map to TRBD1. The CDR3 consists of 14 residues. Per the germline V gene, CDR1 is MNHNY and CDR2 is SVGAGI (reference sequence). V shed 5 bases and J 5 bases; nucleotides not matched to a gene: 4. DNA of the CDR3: TGTGCCAGCAGTGAGCGGGACAGGAATGAAAAACTGTTTTTT. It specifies CASSERDRNEKLFF.

The CDR3 DNA reads TGTGCCAGCAGACGCACAGGGGAACCTTACTACGAGCAGTACTTC. Protein: CASRRTGEPYYEQYF. J is TRBJ2-7 and V is TRBV2, with TRBD1 matching 7 bases. The CDR3 is 15 amino acids. The V gene's germline CDR1 is SNHLY and CDR2 FYNNEI. V lost 6 bases to trimming and J lost 3 bases; unmatched junction nucleotides: 11.

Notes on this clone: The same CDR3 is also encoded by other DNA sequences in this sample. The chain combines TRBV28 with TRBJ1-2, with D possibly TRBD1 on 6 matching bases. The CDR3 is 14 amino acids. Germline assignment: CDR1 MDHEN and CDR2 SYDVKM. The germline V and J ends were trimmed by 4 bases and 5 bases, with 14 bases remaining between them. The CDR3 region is CASSSGGGDYGYTF. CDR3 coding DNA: TGTGCCAGCAGTTCGGGGGGGGGCGATTATGGCTACACCTTC.

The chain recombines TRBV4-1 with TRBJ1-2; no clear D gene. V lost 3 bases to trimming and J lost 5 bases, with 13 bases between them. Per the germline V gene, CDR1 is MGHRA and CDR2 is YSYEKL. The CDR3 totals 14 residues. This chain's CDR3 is CASSQGTGEYGYTF. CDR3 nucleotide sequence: TGCGCCAGCAGCCAGGGAACGGGAGAGTATGGCTACACCTTC.

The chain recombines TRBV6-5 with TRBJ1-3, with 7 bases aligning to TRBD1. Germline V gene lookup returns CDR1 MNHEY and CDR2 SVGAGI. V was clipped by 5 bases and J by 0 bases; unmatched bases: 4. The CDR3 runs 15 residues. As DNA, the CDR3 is TGTGCCAGCAGTCGGGACAGATACTCTGGAAACACCATATATTTT. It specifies CASSRDRYSGNTIYF.

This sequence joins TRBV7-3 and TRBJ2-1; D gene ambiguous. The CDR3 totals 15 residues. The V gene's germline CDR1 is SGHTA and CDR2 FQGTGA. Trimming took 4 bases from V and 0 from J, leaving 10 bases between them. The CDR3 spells CASSWALSSYNEQFF. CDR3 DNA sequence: TGTGCCAGCAGCTGGGCATTAAGCTCCTACAATGAGCAGTTCTTC.

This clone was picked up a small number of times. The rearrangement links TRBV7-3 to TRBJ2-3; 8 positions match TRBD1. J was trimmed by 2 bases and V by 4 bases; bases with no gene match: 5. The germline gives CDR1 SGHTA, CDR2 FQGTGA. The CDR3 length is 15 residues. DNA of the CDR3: TGTGCCAGCAGCTCCGGGACAGGATTCACAGATACGCAGTATTTT. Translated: CASSSGTGFTDTQYF. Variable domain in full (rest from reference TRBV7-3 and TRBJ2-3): GAGVSQTPSNKVTEKGKYVELRCDPISGHTALYWYRQSLGQGPEFLIYFQGTGAADDSGLPNDRFFAVRPEGSVSTLKIQRTERGDSAVYLCASSSGTGFTDTQYFGPGTRLTVL.

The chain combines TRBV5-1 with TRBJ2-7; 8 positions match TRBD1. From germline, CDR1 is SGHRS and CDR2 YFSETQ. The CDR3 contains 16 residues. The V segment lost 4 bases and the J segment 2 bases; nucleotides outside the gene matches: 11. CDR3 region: CASSPASTGEAYEQYF. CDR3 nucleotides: TGCGCCAGCAGCCCAGCCTCGACAGGGGAGGCCTACGAGCAGTACTTC.

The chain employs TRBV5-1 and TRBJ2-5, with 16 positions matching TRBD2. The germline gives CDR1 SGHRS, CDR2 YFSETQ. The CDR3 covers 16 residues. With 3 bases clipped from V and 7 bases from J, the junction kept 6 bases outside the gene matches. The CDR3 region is CASSSGLAGGQGTQYF. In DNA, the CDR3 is TGCGCCAGCAGCTCGGGACTAGCGGGGGGGCAGGGGACCCAGTACTTC. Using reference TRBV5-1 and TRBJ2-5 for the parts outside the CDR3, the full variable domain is KAGVTQTPRYLIKTRGQQVTLSCSPISGHRSVSWYQQTPGQGLQFLFEYFSETQRNKGNFPGRFSGRQFSNSRSEMNVSTLELGDSALYLCASSSGLAGGQGTQYFGPGTRLLVL.

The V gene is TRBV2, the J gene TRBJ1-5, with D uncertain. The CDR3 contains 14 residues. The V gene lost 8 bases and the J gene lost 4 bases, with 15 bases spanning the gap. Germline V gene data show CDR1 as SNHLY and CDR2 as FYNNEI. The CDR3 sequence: CASARDSRNQPQHF. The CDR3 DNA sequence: TGTGCCAGCGCCCGGGATTCGAGAAATCAGCCCCAGCATTTT.

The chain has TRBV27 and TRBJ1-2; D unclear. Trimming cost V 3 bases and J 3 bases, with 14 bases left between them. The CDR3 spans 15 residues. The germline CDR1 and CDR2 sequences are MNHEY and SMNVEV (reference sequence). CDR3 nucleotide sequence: TGTGCCAGCAGTTTTTCATTGGCAGGCCACTATGGCTACACCTTC. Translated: CASSFSLAGHYGYTF.

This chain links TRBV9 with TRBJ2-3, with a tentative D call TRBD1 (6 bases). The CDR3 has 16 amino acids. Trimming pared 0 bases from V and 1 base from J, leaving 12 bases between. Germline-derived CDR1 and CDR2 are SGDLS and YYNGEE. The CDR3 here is CASSVGGGPGTDTQYF. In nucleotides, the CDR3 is TGTGCCAGCAGCGTAGGAGGGGGACCTGGCACAGATACGCAGTATTTT.

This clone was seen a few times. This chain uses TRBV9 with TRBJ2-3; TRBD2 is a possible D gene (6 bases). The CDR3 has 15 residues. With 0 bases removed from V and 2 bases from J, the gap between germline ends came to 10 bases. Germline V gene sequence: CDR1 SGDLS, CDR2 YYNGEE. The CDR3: CASSVVGGLTDTQYF. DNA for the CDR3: TGTGCCAGCAGCGTAGTGGGGGGTCTCACAGATACGCAGTATTTT.

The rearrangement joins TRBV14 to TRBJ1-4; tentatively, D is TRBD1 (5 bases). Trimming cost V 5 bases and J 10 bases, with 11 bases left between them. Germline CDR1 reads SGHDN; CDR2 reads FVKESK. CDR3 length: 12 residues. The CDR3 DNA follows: TGTGCCAGCAGCGCGAAAGGGGTAAAACTGTTTTTT. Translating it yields CASSAKGVKLFF.

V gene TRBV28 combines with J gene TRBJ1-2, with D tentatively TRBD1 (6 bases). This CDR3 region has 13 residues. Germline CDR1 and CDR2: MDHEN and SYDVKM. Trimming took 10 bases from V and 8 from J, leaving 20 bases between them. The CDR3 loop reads CATYNREVQGYTF. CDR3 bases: TGTGCCACATATAACAGGGAAGTCCAGGGCTACACCTTC.

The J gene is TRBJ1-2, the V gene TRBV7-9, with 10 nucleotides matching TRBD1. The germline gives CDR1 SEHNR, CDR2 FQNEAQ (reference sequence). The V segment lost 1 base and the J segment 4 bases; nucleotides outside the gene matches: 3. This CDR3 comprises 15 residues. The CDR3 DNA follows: TGTGCCAGCAGCTTAGGGACAGGGGGTATCTATGGCTACACCTTC. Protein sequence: CASSLGTGGIYGYTF.

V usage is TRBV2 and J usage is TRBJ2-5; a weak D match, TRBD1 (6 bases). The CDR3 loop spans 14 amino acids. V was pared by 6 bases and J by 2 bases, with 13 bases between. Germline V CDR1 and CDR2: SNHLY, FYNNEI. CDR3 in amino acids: CASRRQVLQETQYF. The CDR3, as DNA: TGTGCCAGCAGACGACAGGTCTTGCAAGAGACCCAGTACTTC. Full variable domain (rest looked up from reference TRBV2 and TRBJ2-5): EPEVTQTPSHQVTQMGQEVILRCVPISNHLYFYWYRQILGQKVEFLVSFYNNEISEKSEIFDDQFSVERPDGSNFTLKIRSTKLEDSAMYFCASRRQVLQETQYFGPGTRLLVL.

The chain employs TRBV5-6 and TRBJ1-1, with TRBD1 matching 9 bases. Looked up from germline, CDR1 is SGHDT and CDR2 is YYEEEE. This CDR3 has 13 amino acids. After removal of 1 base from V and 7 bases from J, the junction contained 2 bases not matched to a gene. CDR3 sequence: CASSLTGGGEAFF. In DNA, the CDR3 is TGTGCCAGCAGCTTGACAGGGGGCGGTGAAGCTTTCTTT.

This CDR3 is CASRATGSGYTF. DNA of the CDR3: TGTGCCAGCAGGGCGACAGGGAGCGGCTACACCTTC. The chain combines TRBV2 with TRBJ1-2, with 7 positions matching TRBD1. From germline, CDR1 is SNHLY and CDR2 FYNNEI. J was trimmed by 8 bases and V by 6 bases; bases with no gene match: 6. This CDR3 contains 12 residues.

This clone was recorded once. CDR3 loop: CASSEPSASGAYNEQFF. CDR3 DNA: TGTGCCAGCAGTGAACCCTCGGCTAGCGGCGCCTACAATGAGCAGTTCTTC. This rearrangement joins TRBV2 to TRBJ2-1, with 7 bases aligning to TRBD2. The CDR3 consists of 17 residues. Germline V CDR1 and CDR2: SNHLY, FYNNEI. The junction had 9 bases not matched to a gene; V was cut back by 2 bases and J by 2 bases.

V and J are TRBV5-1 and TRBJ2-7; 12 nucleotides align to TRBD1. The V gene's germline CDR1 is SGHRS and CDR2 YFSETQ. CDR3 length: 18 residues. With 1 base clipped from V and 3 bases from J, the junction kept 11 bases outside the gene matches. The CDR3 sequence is CASSLFGTGGRGGYEQYF. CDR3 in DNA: TGCGCCAGCAGCTTGTTCGGGACAGGGGGCCGAGGGGGCTACGAGCAGTACTTC.

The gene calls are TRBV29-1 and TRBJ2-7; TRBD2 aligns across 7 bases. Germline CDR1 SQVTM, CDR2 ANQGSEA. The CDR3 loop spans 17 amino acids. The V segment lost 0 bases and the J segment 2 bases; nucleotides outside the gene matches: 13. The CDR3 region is CSVEDRGLRQNPYEQYF. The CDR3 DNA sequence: TGCAGCGTTGAAGATAGGGGACTAAGACAAAACCCCTACGAGCAGTACTTC.

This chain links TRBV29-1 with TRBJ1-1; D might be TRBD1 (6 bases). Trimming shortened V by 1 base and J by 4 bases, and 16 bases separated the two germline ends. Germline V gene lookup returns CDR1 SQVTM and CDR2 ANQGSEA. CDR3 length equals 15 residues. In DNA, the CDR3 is TGCAGCGTTGAAGGGCGAGGGGGTTACGGCACTGAAGCTTTCTTT. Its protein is CSVEGRGGYGTEAFF.